The rows below give T cell receptor beta chains drawn from one sample of a study of response to subunit inactivated influenza vaccine. TCRdb re-analysed the RT-PCR reads in MiXCR, keeping a single row per CDR3 protein. The repertoire has 500,000 to 600,000 distinct CDR3 sequences, under 15% of them found once; the top ten carry about an eighth. The sequenced sample was PBMCs from blood, obtained 40 to 50 days after vaccination. The receptors derive from a man aged 45-60 years who received an inactivated influenza vaccine. CDR3s include the opening cysteine and the closing phenylalanine or tryptophan. D genes are given only for firm matches. Size tells how often a clone was seen (once, few, many) or the class of an expanded clone, and some rows leave it out.

j_call clone_size d_call v_call cdr3_aa cdr3_nt
TRBJ2-5 few . TRBV5-5 CASTQSSASETQYF TGTGCCAGCACCCAATCGTCCGCCTCGGAGACCCAGTACTTC
TRBJ2-7 few . TRBV7-8 CASSLSPGGEQYF TGTGCCAGCAGCTTAAGTCCTGGCGGGGAGCAGTACTTC
TRBJ2-2 . . TRBV2 CASNNHGNTGELFF TGTGCCAGCAACAATCACGGGAACACCGGGGAGCTGTTTTTT
TRBJ1-6 few . TRBV5-5 CASSLGGVSGSPLHF TGTGCCAGCAGCTTGGGTGGGGTTTCAGGCTCACCCCTCCACTTT
TRBJ1-3 . . TRBV4-2 CASSQDRSTGNTIYF TGTGCCAGCAGCCAAGATCGAAGCACTGGAAACACCATATATTTT
TRBJ2-2 few . TRBV6-2/TRBV6-3 CASTPDFSVGELFF TGTGCCAGCACCCCAGACTTCTCTGTCGGGGAGCTGTTTTTT
TRBJ1-3 . . TRBV5-1 CASSLTFISGNTIYF TGCGCCAGCAGCTTGACGTTTATCTCTGGAAACACCATATATTTT
TRBJ2-3 many TRBD2 TRBV12-3/TRBV12-4 CASSPRAGGLADTQYF TGTGCCAGCAGTCCACGAGCGGGGGGCCTCGCAGATACGCAGTATTTT
TRBJ2-1 many . TRBV7-9 CASSLVGTGPYNEQFF TGTGCCAGCAGCCTTGTCGGCACTGGTCCATACAATGAGCAGTTCTTC
TRBJ1-1 few TRBD1 TRBV20-1 CSAPEWDQQGKEAFF TGCAGTGCCCCCGAGTGGGACCAACAGGGGAAGGAAGCTTTCTTT
TRBJ1-2 . TRBD1 TRBV15 CATSTHRQGPNYGYTF TGTGCCACCAGCACACACAGACAGGGACCTAACTATGGCTACACCTTC
TRBJ2-1 few . TRBV5-5 CASSLAVGGAGNEQFF TGTGCCAGCAGCTTGGCTGTGGGGGGGGCCGGGAATGAGCAGTTCTTC
TRBJ1-5 few . TRBV20-1 CSARGQANQPQHF TGCAGTGCTAGGGGTCAGGCGAATCAGCCCCAGCATTTT
TRBJ2-2 many . TRBV12-3/TRBV12-4 CASSLLGGPNTGELFF TGTGCCAGCAGTTTATTGGGTGGTCCGAACACCGGGGAGCTGTTTTTT
TRBJ2-1 . . TRBV7-9 CASSSQHQYSYNEQFF TGTGCCAGCAGCTCCCAACACCAATACTCCTACAATGAGCAGTTCTTC
TRBJ2-3 . TRBD2 TRBV9 CASNTGTSGSTDTQYF TGTGCCAGCAACACAGGGACTAGCGGTAGCACAGATACGCAGTATTTT
TRBJ2-7 few . TRBV6-1 CASSAHKGEQYF TGTGCCAGCAGTGCACACAAGGGGGAACAGTACTTC
TRBJ2-7 . TRBD1 TRBV28 CASSLPGQGASYEQYF TGTGCCAGCAGTCTCCCTGGACAGGGGGCCTCCTACGAGCAGTACTTC
TRBJ1-2 many . TRBV6-1 CASSGPKLYGYTF TGTGCCAGCAGTGGACCGAAACTCTATGGCTACACCTTC
TRBJ2-5 few TRBD2 TRBV25-1 CASSEYILAGGQETQYF TGTGCCAGCAGTGAATATATCCTAGCGGGCGGCCAAGAGACCCAGTACTTC
TRBJ2-5 many . TRBV5-5 CASSRPGGVETQYF TGTGCCAGCAGCCGGCCGGGGGGCGTAGAGACCCAGTACTTC
TRBJ1-6 . . TRBV12-3/TRBV12-4 CASSFWGTYNSPLHF TGTGCCAGCAGTTTTTGGGGGACCTATAATTCACCCCTCCACTTT
TRBJ2-3 few TRBD1 TRBV10-3 CAISSTGTGTGDTQYF TGTGCCATCAGTTCAACCGGGACAGGGACCGGAGATACGCAGTATTTT
TRBJ2-7 . . TRBV29-1 CSVGVAPYEQYF TGCAGCGTTGGGGTAGCCCCCTACGAGCAGTACTTC
TRBJ1-2 few . TRBV2 CATAAGKAFYGYTF TGTGCCACCGCCGCCGGGAAGGCCTTTTATGGCTACACCTTC
TRBJ2-5 . TRBD1 TRBV7-9 CASSLTGGFGVQYF TGTGCCAGCAGTTTAACAGGGGGCTTCGGAGTCCAGTACTTC
TRBJ2-7 few . TRBV5-1 CASSLDGRNYEQYF TGCGCCAGCAGCTTGGATGGCAGAAACTACGAGCAGTACTTC
TRBJ2-1 few . TRBV5-1 CASSHPTPNEQFF TGCGCCAGCAGCCATCCCACGCCTAATGAGCAGTTCTTC
TRBJ2-3 . . TRBV20-1 CSARGVVGPKTDTQYF TGCAGTGCTAGAGGTGTAGTCGGGCCTAAGACAGATACGCAGTATTTT
TRBJ2-1 many . TRBV20-1 CSAQTTTAVNEQFF TGCAGTGCTCAGACCACAACGGCGGTCAATGAGCAGTTCTTC
TRBJ1-2 few . TRBV12-3/TRBV12-4 CASSLATANYGYTF TGTGCCAGCAGTTTAGCCACAGCGAACTATGGCTACACCTTC
TRBJ2-2 few TRBD1 TRBV12-3/TRBV12-4 CASSLPGTGDTGELFF TGTGCCAGCAGTCTTCCCGGGACAGGGGACACCGGGGAGCTGTTTTTT
TRBJ2-6 . . TRBV3-1 CASSLHGQGRPGANVLTF TGTGCCAGCAGCCTTCACGGCCAGGGTAGGCCTGGGGCCAACGTCCTGACTTTC
TRBJ2-1 . . TRBV27 CASSLSGDEQFF TGTGCCAGCAGTTTATCCGGGGATGAGCAGTTCTTC
TRBJ2-2 . . TRBV7-6 CASSPRRTRTGELFF TGTGCCAGCAGCCCAAGAAGGACTCGCACCGGGGAGCTGTTTTTT
TRBJ2-7 . . TRBV27 CASSLSFEQYF TGTGCCAGCAGTTTAAGTTTCGAGCAGTACTTC
TRBJ2-3 . TRBD2 TRBV3-1 CASSHSPGLPTDTQYF TGTGCCAGCAGCCATTCCCCGGGACTACCCACAGATACGCAGTATTTT
TRBJ2-7 . TRBD1 TRBV11-1 CASSLEGTDYEQYF TGTGCCAGCAGCTTAGAGGGGACAGACTACGAGCAGTACTTC
TRBJ1-6 . . TRBV4-1 CASREGNSPLHF TGCGCCAGCCGAGAGGGCAATTCACCCCTCCACTTT
TRBJ1-2 . . TRBV7-9 CASSLSGARGYGYTF TGTGCCAGCAGCTTATCGGGGGCCCGGGGCTATGGCTACACCTTC
TRBJ1-2 many TRBD1 TRBV9 CASSVGGQGAGGYTF TGTGCCAGCAGCGTCGGAGGACAGGGGGCTGGTGGCTACACCTTC
TRBJ2-3 . TRBD1 TRBV28 CASRRGPSTDTQYF TGTGCCAGTCGCAGGGGGCCTAGCACAGATACGCAGTATTTT
TRBJ2-7 . . TRBV2 CASSQEGEEQYF TGTGCCAGCAGCCAGGAGGGGGAGGAGCAGTACTTC
TRBJ1-4 . . TRBV4-1 CASSQDRRANEKLFF TGCGCCAGCAGCCAAGATCGGAGGGCTAATGAAAAACTGTTTTTT
TRBJ2-7 few . TRBV12-3/TRBV12-4 CASCFAGSSRGRKYEQYF TGTGCCAGCTGTTTCGCCGGTAGCTCCAGGGGCCGAAAATACGAGCAGTACTTC
TRBJ2-7 . . TRBV28 CASSFQGRRGEQYF TGTGCCAGCAGTTTTCAGGGCCGGCGGGGCGAGCAGTACTTC
TRBJ2-4 many . TRBV29-1 CSVEDLRVGGAKNIQYF TGCAGCGTTGAAGATCTCCGGGTGGGCGGAGCCAAAAACATTCAGTACTTC